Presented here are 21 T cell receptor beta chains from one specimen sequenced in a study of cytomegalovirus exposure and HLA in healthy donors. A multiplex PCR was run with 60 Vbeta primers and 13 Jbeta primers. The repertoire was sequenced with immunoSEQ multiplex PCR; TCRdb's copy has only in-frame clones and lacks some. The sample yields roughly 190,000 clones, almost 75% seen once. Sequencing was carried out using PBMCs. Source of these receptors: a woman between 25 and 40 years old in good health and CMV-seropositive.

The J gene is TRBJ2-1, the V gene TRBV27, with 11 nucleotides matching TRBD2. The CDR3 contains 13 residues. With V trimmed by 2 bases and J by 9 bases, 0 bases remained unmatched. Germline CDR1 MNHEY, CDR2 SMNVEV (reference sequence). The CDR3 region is CASSLGTSGEQFF. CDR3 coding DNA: TGTGCCAGCAGTTTAGGGACTAGCGGTGAGCAGTTCTTC.

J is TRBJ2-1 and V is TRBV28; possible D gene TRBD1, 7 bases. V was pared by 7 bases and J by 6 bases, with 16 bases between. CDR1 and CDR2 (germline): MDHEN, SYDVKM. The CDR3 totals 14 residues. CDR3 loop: CASKSGGTVNEQFF. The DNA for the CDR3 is TGTGCCAGCAAAAGCGGAGGGACAGTCAATGAGCAGTTCTTC.

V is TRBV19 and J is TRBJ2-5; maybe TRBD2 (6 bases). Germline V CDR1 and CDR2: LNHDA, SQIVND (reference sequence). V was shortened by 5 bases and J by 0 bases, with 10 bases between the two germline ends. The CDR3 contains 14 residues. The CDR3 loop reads CASSRREYQETQYF. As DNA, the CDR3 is TGTGCCAGTAGTCGCCGGGAGTACCAAGAGACCCAGTACTTC.

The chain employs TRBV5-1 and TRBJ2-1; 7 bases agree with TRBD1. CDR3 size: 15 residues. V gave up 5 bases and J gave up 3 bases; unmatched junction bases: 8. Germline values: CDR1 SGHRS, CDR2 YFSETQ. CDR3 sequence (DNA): TGCGCCAGCAGATACCGGGACAGTGGCTACAATGAGCAGTTCTTC. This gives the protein CASRYRDSGYNEQFF.

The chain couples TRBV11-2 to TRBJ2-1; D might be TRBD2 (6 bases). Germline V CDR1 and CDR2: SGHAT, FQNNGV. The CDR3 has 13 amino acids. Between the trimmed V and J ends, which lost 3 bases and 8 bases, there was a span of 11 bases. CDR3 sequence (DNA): TGTGCCAGCAGCTTGGGGGGAGGCTATGAGCAGTTCTTC. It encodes CASSLGGGYEQFF.

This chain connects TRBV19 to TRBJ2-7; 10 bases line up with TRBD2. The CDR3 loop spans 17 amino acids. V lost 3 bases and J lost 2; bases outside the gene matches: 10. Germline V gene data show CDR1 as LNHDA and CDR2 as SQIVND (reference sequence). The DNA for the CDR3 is TGTGCCAGTAGTATTCAGCTAGCGGGAGCCGTCGCCTACGAGCAGTACTTC. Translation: CASSIQLAGAVAYEQYF. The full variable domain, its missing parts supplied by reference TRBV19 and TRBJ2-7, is DGGITQSPKYLFRKEGQNVTLSCEQNLNHDAMYWYRQDPGQGLRLIYYSQIVNDFQKGDIAEGYSVSREKKESFPLTVTSAQKNPTAFYLCASSIQLAGAVAYEQYFGPGTRLTVT.

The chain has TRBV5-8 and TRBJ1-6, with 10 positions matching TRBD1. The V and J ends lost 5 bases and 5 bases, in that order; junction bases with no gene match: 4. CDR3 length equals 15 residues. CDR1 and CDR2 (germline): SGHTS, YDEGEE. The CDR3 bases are TGTGCCAGCAGGTCCGGGACAGGGGATAATTCACCCCTCCACTTT. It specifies CASRSGTGDNSPLHF.

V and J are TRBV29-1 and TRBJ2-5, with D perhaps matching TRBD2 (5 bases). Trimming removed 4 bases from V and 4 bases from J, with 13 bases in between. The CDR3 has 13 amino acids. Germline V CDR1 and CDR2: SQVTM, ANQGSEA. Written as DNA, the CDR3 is TGCAGCGTTGCAGCGGACTTGGGAGAGACCCAGTACTTC. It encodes CSVAADLGETQYF. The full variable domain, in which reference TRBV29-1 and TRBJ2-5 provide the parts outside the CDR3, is SAVISQKPSRDICQRGTSLTIQCQVDSQVTMMFWYRQQPGQSLTLIATANQGSEATYESGFVIDKFPISRPNLTFSTLTVSNMSPEDSSIYLCSVAADLGETQYFGPGTRLLVL.

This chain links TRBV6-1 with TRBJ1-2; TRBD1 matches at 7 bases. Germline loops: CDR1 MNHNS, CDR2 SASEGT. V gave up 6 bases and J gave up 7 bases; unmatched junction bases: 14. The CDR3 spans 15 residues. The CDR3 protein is CASRRADRADAGYTF. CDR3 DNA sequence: TGTGCCAGCAGGCGAGCCGACAGGGCCGACGCTGGCTACACCTTC.

CDR3 DNA: TGTGCCAGCAGCCCAGGGGGCCTGAACACTGAAGCTTTCTTT. Its protein product is CASSPGGLNTEAFF. V gene TRBV28 combines with J gene TRBJ1-1, with 8 bases aligning to TRBD1. Per germline, CDR1 MDHEN and CDR2 SYDVKM. The CDR3 loop spans 14 amino acids. Germline trimming cut 6 bases from V and 0 bases from J; bases unmatched to any gene: 3.

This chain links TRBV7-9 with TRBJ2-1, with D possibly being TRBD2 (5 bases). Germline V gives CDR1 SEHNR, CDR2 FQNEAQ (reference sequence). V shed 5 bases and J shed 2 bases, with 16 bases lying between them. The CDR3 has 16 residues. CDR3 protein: CASSPPSAATYNEQFF. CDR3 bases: TGTGCCAGCAGCCCCCCTTCAGCGGCCACCTACAATGAGCAGTTCTTC.

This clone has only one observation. The CDR3 sequence is CASSSMREQYF. The CDR3 DNA reads as TGTGCCAGCAGTTCGATGCGTGAGCAGTACTTC. The chain carries TRBV28 and TRBJ2-7; D unresolved. Germline CDR1 reads MDHEN; CDR2 reads SYDVKM. There are 11 residues in the CDR3. Trimming removed 4 bases from V and 7 bases from J, with 8 bases in between. The variable domain in full, completed from reference TRBV28 and TRBJ2-7, reads DVKVTQSSRYLVKRTGEKVFLECVQDMDHENMFWYRQDPGLGLRLIYFSYDVKMKEKGDIPEGYSVSREKKERFSLILESASTNQTSMYLCASSSMREQYFGPGTRLTVT.

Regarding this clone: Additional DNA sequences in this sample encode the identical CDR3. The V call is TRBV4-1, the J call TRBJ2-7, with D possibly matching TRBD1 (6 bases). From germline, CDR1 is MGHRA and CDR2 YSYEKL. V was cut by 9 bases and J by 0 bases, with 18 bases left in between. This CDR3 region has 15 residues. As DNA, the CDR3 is TGCGCCAGTAGCTCTGGACAGCAAGCCTCCTACGAGCAGTACTTC. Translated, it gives CASSSGQQASYEQYF.

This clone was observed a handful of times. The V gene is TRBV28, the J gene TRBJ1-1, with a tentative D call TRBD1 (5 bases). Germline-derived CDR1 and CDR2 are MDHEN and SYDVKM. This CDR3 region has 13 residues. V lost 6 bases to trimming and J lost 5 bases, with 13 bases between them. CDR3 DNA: TGTGCCAGCAGCGTAGGGACTAATACTGAAGCTTTCTTT. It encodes CASSVGTNTEAFF.

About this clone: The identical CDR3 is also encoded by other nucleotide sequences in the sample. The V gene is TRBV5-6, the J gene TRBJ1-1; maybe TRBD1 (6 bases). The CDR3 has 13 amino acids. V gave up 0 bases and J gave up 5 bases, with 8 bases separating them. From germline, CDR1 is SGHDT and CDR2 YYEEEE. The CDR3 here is CASSLGRGTEAFF. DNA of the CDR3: TGTGCCAGCAGCTTGGGCAGGGGTACTGAAGCTTTCTTT.

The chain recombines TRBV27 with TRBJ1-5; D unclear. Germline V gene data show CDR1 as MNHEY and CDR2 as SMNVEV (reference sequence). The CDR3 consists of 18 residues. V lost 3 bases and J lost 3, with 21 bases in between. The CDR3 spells CASSLEGGGPHVNQPQHF. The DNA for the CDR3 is TGTGCCAGCAGTTTGGAAGGAGGAGGACCCCACGTCAATCAGCCCCAGCATTTT.

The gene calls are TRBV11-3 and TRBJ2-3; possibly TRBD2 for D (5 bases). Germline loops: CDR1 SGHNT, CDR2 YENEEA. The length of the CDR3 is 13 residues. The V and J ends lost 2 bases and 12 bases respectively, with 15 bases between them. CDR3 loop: CASSLNLRGPQYF. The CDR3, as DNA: TGTGCCAGCAGCTTAAACCTAAGAGGGCCCCAGTATTTT.

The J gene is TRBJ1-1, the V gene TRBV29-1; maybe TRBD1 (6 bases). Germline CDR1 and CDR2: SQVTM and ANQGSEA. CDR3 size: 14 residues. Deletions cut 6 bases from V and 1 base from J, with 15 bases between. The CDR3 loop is CSVHSGTPNTEAFF. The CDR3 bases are TGCAGCGTCCACTCCGGGACACCGAACACTGAAGCTTTCTTT.

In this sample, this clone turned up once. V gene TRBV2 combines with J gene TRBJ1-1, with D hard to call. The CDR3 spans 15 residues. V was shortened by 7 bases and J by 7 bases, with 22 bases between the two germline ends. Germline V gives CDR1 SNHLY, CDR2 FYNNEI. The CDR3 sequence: CASTLPSEAGNEAFF. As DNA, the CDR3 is TGTGCCAGCACCCTTCCTTCCGAGGCGGGGAATGAAGCTTTCTTT. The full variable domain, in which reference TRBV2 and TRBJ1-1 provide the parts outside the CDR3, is EPEVTQTPSHQVTQMGQEVILRCVPISNHLYFYWYRQILGQKVEFLVSFYNNEISEKSEIFDDQFSVERPDGSNFTLKIRSTKLEDSAMYFCASTLPSEAGNEAFFGQGTRLTVV.

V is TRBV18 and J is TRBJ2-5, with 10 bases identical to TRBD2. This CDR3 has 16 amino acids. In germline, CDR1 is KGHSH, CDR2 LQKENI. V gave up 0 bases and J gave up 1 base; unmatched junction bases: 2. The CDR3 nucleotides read TGTGCCAGCTCACCACCGAGCGGGAGGGCCCAAGAGACCCAGTACTTC. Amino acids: CASSPPSGRAQETQYF.

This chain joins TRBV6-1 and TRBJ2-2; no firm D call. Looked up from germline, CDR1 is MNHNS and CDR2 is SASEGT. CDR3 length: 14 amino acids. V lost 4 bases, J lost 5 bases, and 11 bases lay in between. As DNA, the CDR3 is TGTGCCAGCAGTGCCACTACCGGGACCGGGGAGCTGTTTTTT. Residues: CASSATTGTGELFF.